The next 23 T cell receptor beta chains were all read from a single sample in a study of blood T cell repertoires in COVID-19. Libraries were prepared by immunoSEQ multiplex PCR; TCRdb keeps only in-frame clonotypes and omits some of them. The sample shows 94,000 or so clones, more than 75% of them seen only once. Sequenced material: peripheral blood. Every receptor here comes from an elderly woman with active COVID-19.

CDR3: CSVARERMNTEAFF. CDR3 coding DNA: TGCAGCGTAGCCCGGGAACGGATGAACACTGAAGCTTTCTTT. This chain uses TRBV29-1 with TRBJ1-1; D not certain. The CDR3 totals 14 residues. CDR1 and CDR2 from the germline V gene are SQVTM and ANQGSEA. Trimming took off 6 bases at V and 0 bases at J, with 14 bases between the two ends.

This chain links TRBV5-4 with TRBJ1-2; a possible D gene is TRBD1 (5 bases). The CDR3 is 12 amino acids. Deletions cut 4 bases from V and 5 bases from J, with 9 bases between. The germline CDR1 and CDR2 sequences are SGHNT and YYREEE (reference sequence). The CDR3: CASSLDSYGYTF. The CDR3 DNA follows: TGTGCCAGCAGCCTTGACAGTTATGGCTACACCTTC.

This clone was found once. The V gene is TRBV5-1, the J gene TRBJ2-2; 11 bases fit TRBD2. The CDR3 has 15 residues. Germline V lookup: CDR1 SGHRS, CDR2 YFSETQ. Unmatched junction bases numbered 5, after V lost 3 bases and J lost 7 bases. This CDR3 is CASSSTSGSVGELFF. The CDR3 DNA reads as TGCGCCAGCAGCTCCACTAGCGGGAGTGTCGGGGAGCTGTTTTTT.

The rearrangement uses TRBV9 and TRBJ1-4, with D hard to call. This CDR3 spans 14 amino acids. The germline V and J ends were trimmed by 3 bases and 0 bases, with 6 bases remaining between them. CDR1 is SGDLS and CDR2 is YYNGEE in the germline V gene. The chain's CDR3 is CASSAGATNEKLFF. The CDR3 bases are TGTGCCAGCAGCGCAGGTGCAACTAATGAAAAACTGTTTTTT.

This CDR3 is CAIFPGGQGPGANVLTF. The CDR3 DNA reads as TGTGCCATCTTTCCGGGGGGACAGGGCCCCGGGGCCAACGTCCTGACTTTC. The chain couples TRBV10-3 to TRBJ2-6; 9 nucleotides match TRBD1. V shed 8 bases, J shed 4 bases, and the junction held 12 bases outside the gene matches. This CDR3 contains 17 residues. Germline CDR1 reads ENHRY; CDR2 reads SYGVKD.

The chain recombines TRBV5-5 with TRBJ2-1; D gene uncertain. This CDR3 spans 15 amino acids. Trimming removed 0 bases at V and 0 bases at J, with 7 bases between. The germline gives CDR1 SGHKS, CDR2 YYEKEE (reference sequence). CDR3 residues: CASSLGRYSYNEQFF. CDR3 sequence (DNA): TGTGCCAGCAGCTTGGGCAGGTACTCCTACAATGAGCAGTTCTTC.

This clone was recorded only once. V and J are TRBV4-2 and TRBJ2-1; tentative D call: TRBD2 (6 bases). Trimming cost V 2 bases and J 13 bases, with 12 bases left between them. The CDR3 totals 12 residues. Germline V gene lookup returns CDR1 LGHNA and CDR2 YNFKEQ. This chain's CDR3 is CASSQRDLDQFF. The CDR3 nucleotides are TGTGCCAGCAGCCAACGGGACTTAGACCAGTTCTTC.

Only one count was recorded for this clone. The V gene is TRBV10-3, the J gene TRBJ2-7; 13 bases agree with TRBD2. Germline V gene lookup returns CDR1 ENHRY and CDR2 SYGVKD. The CDR3 length is 15 residues. V lost 6 bases and J lost 5; bases outside the gene matches: 7. The CDR3 coding sequence is TGTGCCATCAGCAAACTAGCGGGAGGGTTCAACGAGCAGTACTTC. Encoded protein: CAISKLAGGFNEQYF.

The chain uses TRBV7-3 and TRBJ1-2; 8 nucleotides align to TRBD1. The J segment lost 5 bases and the V segment lost 3 bases, leaving 2 bases of the junction unmatched. This CDR3 is built from 13 residues. Germline values: CDR1 SGHTA, CDR2 FQGTGA. CDR3 in amino acids: CASSFGTGYGYTF. The DNA for the CDR3 is TGTGCCAGCAGCTTCGGGACAGGATATGGCTACACCTTC.

This rearrangement joins TRBV20-1 to TRBJ2-5; D is possibly TRBD1 (5 bases). Germline values: CDR1 DFQATT, CDR2 SNEGSKA (reference sequence). Trimming removed 3 bases from V and 4 bases from J, with 30 bases in between. The CDR3 consists of 19 residues. The DNA of the CDR3 is TGCAGTGCTAGTCGTGCCCGACAGCATCACCTCATTAGAGGAGAGACCCAGTACTTC. Encoded protein: CSASRARQHHLIRGETQYF.

This chain joins TRBV7-2 and TRBJ2-5, with TRBD2 matching 7 bases. The CDR3 runs to 14 residues. The germline V gene encodes CDR1 SGHTA and CDR2 FQGNSA. Unmatched junction bases numbered 7, after V lost 5 bases and J lost 4 bases. The CDR3 nucleotides read TGTGCCAGCAGCGGTCGGCGGGAGACAGAGACCCAGTACTTC. This translates into CASSGRRETETQYF.

The CDR3: CASRLRGNSNQPQHF. CDR3 nucleotide sequence: TGTGCCAGCAGATTGAGGGGGAATAGCAATCAGCCCCAGCATTTT. This chain links TRBV28 with TRBJ1-5, with D perhaps TRBD1 (6 bases). The V gene's germline CDR1 is MDHEN and CDR2 SYDVKM. Trimming took off 6 bases at V and 0 bases at J, with 12 bases between the two ends. The CDR3 has 15 residues.

The chain employs TRBV19 and TRBJ1-2; D possibly corresponds to TRBD1 (5 bases). Germline CDR1 is LNHDA and CDR2 is SQIVND (reference sequence). V lost 0 bases and J 4 bases, leaving 12 bases between the germline ends. There are 15 residues in the CDR3. CDR3 in DNA: TGTGCCAGTAGTATAGATTCCAGGAGGGGCTATGGCTACACCTTC. This gives the protein CASSIDSRRGYGYTF.

The rearrangement joins TRBV19 to TRBJ2-7; the D gene is possibly TRBD2 (5 bases). CDR1 and CDR2 from the germline V gene are LNHDA and SQIVND (reference sequence). Trimming removed 6 bases at V and 1 base at J, with 19 bases between. This CDR3 region has 16 residues. The CDR3 region is CASSPRSLGESYEQYF. The CDR3 nucleotides read TGTGCCAGTAGCCCGAGGAGTTTGGGAGAGTCCTACGAGCAGTACTTC.

The chain has TRBV24-1 and TRBJ1-2; D is perhaps TRBD1 (6 bases). V was cut by 2 bases and J by 8 bases, with 11 bases left in between. Germline V CDR1 and CDR2: KGHDR, SFDVKD. The CDR3 consists of 13 residues. The CDR3: CATSDWDMRGYTF. As DNA, the CDR3 is TGTGCCACCAGTGATTGGGACATGCGAGGCTACACCTTC.

The chain employs TRBV7-2 and TRBJ2-3; a possible D gene is TRBD1 (5 bases). CDR3 length equals 14 residues. Germline CDR1 and CDR2: SGHTA and FQGNSA. Trimming took off 8 bases at V and 1 base at J, with 13 bases between the two ends. The CDR3 DNA reads as TGTGCCAGCGTCTATGGGGCGGGCACAGATACGCAGTATTTT. Protein sequence: CASVYGAGTDTQYF. The entire variable domain, with the rest obtained from reference TRBV7-2 and TRBJ2-3, is as follows: GAGVSQSPSNKVTEKGKDVELRCDPISGHTALYWYRQSLGQGLEFLIYFQGNSAPDKSGLPSDRFSAERTGGSVSTLTIQRTQQEDSAVYLCASVYGAGTDTQYFGPGTRLTVL.

The rearrangement links TRBV10-2 to TRBJ1-1; tentative D call: TRBD1 (5 bases). Trimming took off 2 bases at V and 9 bases at J, with 16 bases between the two ends. The germline gives CDR1 WSHSY, CDR2 SAAADI. This CDR3 is built from 14 residues. This CDR3 is CASSETGSTWKAFF. CDR3 in DNA: TGCGCCAGCAGTGAGACAGGTTCCACGTGGAAAGCTTTCTTT.

The V call is TRBV5-4, the J call TRBJ2-2; 8 bases align to TRBD2. This CDR3 has 16 residues. Germline lookup yields CDR1 SGHNT and CDR2 YYREEE (reference sequence). The junction had 10 bases not matched to a gene; V was cut back by 4 bases and J by 5 bases. The CDR3 is CASSHRRAGVTGELFF. Here the CDR3 DNA reads TGTGCCAGCAGCCACCGACGAGCGGGAGTAACCGGGGAGCTGTTTTTT. Together with reference TRBV5-4 and TRBJ2-2, the CDR3 gives the full variable domain: ETGVTQSPTHLIKTRGQQVTLRCSSQSGHNTVSWYQQALGQGPQFIFQYYREEENGRGNFPPRFSGLQFPNYSSELNVNALELDDSALYLCASSHRRAGVTGELFFGEGSRLTVL.

This clone was found once. The V and J genes are TRBV30 and TRBJ2-5; perhaps TRBD2 as D (6 bases). V dropped 4 bases and J dropped 5 bases, with 14 bases sitting between them. CDR1 GTSNPN and CDR2 SVGIG come from the germline V gene (reference sequence). This CDR3 is built from 13 residues. CDR3: CAWTGGGMETQYF. The CDR3, as DNA: TGTGCCTGGACTGGGGGAGGAATGGAGACCCAGTACTTC.

The rearrangement joins TRBV3-1 (or the pseudogene TRBV3-2) to TRBJ2-2, with D possibly matching TRBD2 (5 bases). The CDR3 has 15 amino acids. Trimming took 1 base from V and 4 from J, leaving 10 bases between them. Per the germline V gene, CDR1 is LGHDT and CDR2 is YNNKEL (reference sequence). DNA of the CDR3: TGTGCCAGCAGCCAAGTCACGGGAATCACCGGGGAGCTGTTTTTT. Protein sequence: CASSQVTGITGELFF.

The chain employs TRBV13 and TRBJ2-1; 9 bases agree with TRBD2. CDR3 length: 15 amino acids. CDR1 is PRHDT and CDR2 is FYEKMQ in the germline V gene (reference sequence). J was trimmed by 6 bases and V by 5 bases; bases with no gene match: 8. CDR3 sequence: CASSHLLAGLNEQFF. DNA of the CDR3: TGTGCCAGCAGCCACCTGCTAGCGGGACTCAATGAGCAGTTCTTC.

This clone was observed a handful of times. The same CDR3 is also encoded by other DNA sequences in this sample. The chain uses TRBV19 and TRBJ1-4; D perhaps matches TRBD1 (6 bases). The V gene lost 4 bases and the J gene lost 5 bases, with 11 bases spanning the gap. The CDR3 has 14 amino acids. Germline V CDR1 and CDR2: LNHDA, SQIVND (reference sequence). CDR3 in amino acids: CASSRDTQNEKLFF. CDR3 in DNA: TGTGCCAGTAGTAGGGACACCCAAAATGAAAAACTGTTTTTT. The full variable domain, rest sourced from reference TRBV19 and TRBJ1-4, is DGGITQSPKYLFRKEGQNVTLSCEQNLNHDAMYWYRQDPGQGLRLIYYSQIVNDFQKGDIAEGYSVSREKKESFPLTVTSAQKNPTAFYLCASSRDTQNEKLFFGSGTQLSVL.

V usage is TRBV7-6 and J usage is TRBJ1-3, with D possibly matching TRBD1 (6 bases). Trimming removed 1 base from V and 2 bases from J, with 12 bases in between. CDR1 and CDR2 (germline): SGHVS, FNYEAQ. This CDR3 region has 16 residues. Here the CDR3 reads CASSLVPPGAGNTIYF. DNA of the CDR3: TGTGCCAGCAGCTTAGTGCCCCCAGGGGCTGGAAACACCATATATTTT. Using reference TRBV7-6 and TRBJ1-3 for the parts outside the CDR3, the full variable domain is GAGVSQSPRYKVTKRGQDVALRCDPISGHVSLYWYRQALGQGPEFLTYFNYEAQQDKSGLPNDRFSAERPEGSISTLTIQRTEQRDSAMYRCASSLVPPGAGNTIYFGEGSWLTVV.